The 32 T cell receptor beta chains given below trace back to one sample, sequenced in a study of cytomegalovirus exposure and HLA in healthy donors (dated by TCRdb to 2017 to 2019). Preparation of the library involved the immunoSEQ multiplex PCR assay. For the multiplex PCR, a mixture combining 60 forward primers for TCR Vbeta segments and 13 reverse primers for TCR Jbeta segments was used. TCRdb mirrors the immuneACCESS table, restricted to in-frame sequences. Some clones are absent from its copies; in checked studies, under half trace to an unresolved V gene, and the reason for the others is unknown. The sample yields some 110,000 clones; around four fifths were counted once. The ten largest clonotypes hold about 1.6% of the sample. The sample comprised PBMCs. Receptors were obtained from a man aged 50 to 59 in good health and CMV-seronegative.

CDR3 sequence reads: CASSWTEKNTIYF. The CDR3 nucleotides read TGTGCCAGCAGCTGGACTGAGAAAAACACCATATATTTT. The chain has TRBV7-2 and TRBJ1-3; D is unclear. Between the trimmed V and J ends, which lost 4 bases and 6 bases, there was a span of 10 bases. Germline V lookup: CDR1 SGHTA, CDR2 FQGNSA. The CDR3 has 13 amino acids.

A single count supports this clone. V and J are TRBV7-9 and TRBJ2-5; 8 bases match TRBD1. The CDR3 spans 15 residues. After removal of 0 bases from V and 5 bases from J, the junction contained 5 bases not matched to a gene. The germline gives CDR1 SEHNR, CDR2 FQNEAQ (reference sequence). The CDR3 protein is CASSLAPDRGETQYF. The CDR3 coding sequence is TGTGCCAGCAGCTTAGCGCCCGACAGGGGCGAGACCCAGTACTTC. The full variable domain, its missing parts supplied by reference TRBV7-9 and TRBJ2-5, is DTGVSQNPRHKITKRGQNVTFRCDPISEHNRLYWYRQTLGQGPEFLTYFQNEAQLEKSRLLSDRFSAERPKGSFSTLEIQRTEQGDSAMYLCASSLAPDRGETQYFGPGTRLLVL.

The rearrangement links TRBV28 to TRBJ1-5, with TRBD1 as a possible D gene (6 bases). Deletions cut 11 bases from V and 6 bases from J, with 14 bases between. Germline lookup yields CDR1 MDHEN and CDR2 SYDVKM. The length of the CDR3 is 12 residues. The CDR3, as DNA: TGTGCCGCCTGGGGGGGCGGTCAGCCCCAGCATTTT. Its translation: CAAWGGGQPQHF.

This rearrangement joins TRBV28 to TRBJ2-7, with 9 bases fitting TRBD1. Per germline, CDR1 MDHEN and CDR2 SYDVKM. V shed 6 bases, J shed 7 bases, and the junction held 10 bases outside the gene matches. The CDR3 extends over 14 amino acids. CDR3 in amino acids: CASSPGQGIREQYV. CDR3 in DNA: TGTGCCAGCAGCCCCGGACAGGGGATACGGGAGCAGTACGTC.

This chain uses TRBV2 with TRBJ1-2; the D is unclear. CDR1 and CDR2 from the germline V gene are SNHLY and FYNNEI. The CDR3 sequence is 15 residues long. Trimming cost V 4 bases and J 4 bases, with 16 bases left between them. Here the CDR3 reads CASSAPVDVLYGYTF. As DNA, the CDR3 is TGTGCCAGCAGTGCCCCCGTAGATGTCCTCTATGGCTACACCTTC.

V is TRBV11-2 and J is TRBJ1-2; D not resolved. V lost 5 bases to trimming and J lost 2 bases, with 9 bases between them. CDR1 SGHAT and CDR2 FQNNGV come from the germline V gene. This CDR3 has 13 amino acids. CDR3 sequence: CASSNLQNYGYTF. The CDR3 DNA sequence: TGTGCCAGCAGCAATTTACAGAACTATGGCTACACCTTC. The full variable domain, in which reference TRBV11-2 and TRBJ1-2 provide the parts outside the CDR3, is EAGVAQSPRYKIIEKRQSVAFWCNPISGHATLYWYQQILGQGPKLLIQFQNNGVVDDSQLPKDRFSAERLKGVDSTLKIQPAKLEDSAVYLCASSNLQNYGYTFGSGTRLTVV.

The V call is TRBV19, the J call TRBJ1-2; 9 nucleotides agree with TRBD1. V shed 5 bases and J 7 bases; nucleotides not matched to a gene: 5. The V gene's germline CDR1 is LNHDA and CDR2 SQIVND (reference sequence). This CDR3 contains 13 residues. CDR3 nucleotide sequence: TGTGCCAGTAGTCGGGGACAGGGTGGTGGCTACACCTTC. Translation: CASSRGQGGGYTF.

This clone occurred a few times. The chain has TRBV7-2 and TRBJ1-1; 10 bases agree with TRBD1. V shed 5 bases, J shed 5 bases, and the junction held 2 bases outside the gene matches. This CDR3 contains 13 residues. CDR1 and CDR2 (germline): SGHTA, FQGNSA. The DNA for the CDR3 is TGTGCCAGCAGCCGACAGGGGGCTACTGAAGCTTTCTTT. This gives the protein CASSRQGATEAFF.

The chain uses TRBV5-1 and TRBJ1-2, with TRBD1 as a possible D gene (5 bases). Germline lookup yields CDR1 SGHRS and CDR2 YFSETQ. CDR3 length equals 15 residues. The ends were cut back, 4 bases at V and 0 bases at J, with 13 bases in the middle. The CDR3 here is CASSMGRQSNYGYTF. Here the CDR3 DNA reads TGCGCCAGCAGCATGGGGAGACAGTCTAACTATGGCTACACCTTC.

The V call is TRBV5-1, the J call TRBJ2-3; 8 bases are shared with TRBD2. The CDR3 runs to 15 residues. V dropped 2 bases and J dropped 4; count of bases not matched to a gene: 6. CDR1 is SGHRS and CDR2 is YFSETQ in the germline V gene. The CDR3 reads CASSLNGGAADTQYF. Written as DNA, the CDR3 is TGCGCCAGCAGCTTAAACGGGGGGGCAGCAGATACGCAGTATTTT.

The chain uses TRBV6-5 and TRBJ1-5, with D possibly TRBD1 on 5 matching bases. The CDR3 contains 13 residues. Trimming took 2 bases from V and 5 from J, leaving 7 bases between them. Germline loops: CDR1 MNHEY, CDR2 SVGAGI. The CDR3 region is CASSYKGYQPQHF. DNA of the CDR3: TGTGCCAGCAGTTACAAGGGGTATCAGCCCCAGCATTTT.

The gene calls are TRBV18 and TRBJ1-6, with 8 nucleotides matching TRBD1. V trimming: 5 bases; J trimming: 14 bases; junction bases outside the gene matches: 5. Germline CDR1 reads KGHSH; CDR2 reads LQKENI. The CDR3 contains 12 residues. The CDR3, as DNA: TGTGCCAGCTCATCGGACAGGGCCGCCCTCCACTTT. Translation gives CASSSDRAALHF. The complete variable domain, with remaining parts taken from reference TRBV18 and TRBJ1-6, reads NAGVMQNPRHLVRRRGQEARLRCSPMKGHSHVYWYRQLPEEGLKFMVYLQKENIIDESGMPKERFSAEFPKEGPSILRIQQVVRGDSAAYFCASSSDRAALHFGNGTRLTVT.

In DNA, the CDR3 is TGTGCCAGCAGTCCCAGGCGCTCTGGAAACACCATATATTTT. Translation gives CASSPRRSGNTIYF. The chain joins TRBV6-1 to TRBJ1-3; D gene ambiguous. CDR1 and CDR2 from the germline V gene are MNHNS and SASEGT. This CDR3 is 14 amino acids long. The V end was cut by 5 bases, the J end by 0 bases, with 8 bases between.

This clone was counted only a few times. The DNA for the CDR3 is TGTGCCAGCAGCTTAATCCAGGGGGTAGGGACTGAAGCTTTCTTT. It codes for CASSLIQGVGTEAFF. The V gene is TRBV7-9, the J gene TRBJ1-1; 7 nucleotides agree with TRBD1. The CDR3 is 15 residues long. J was trimmed by 5 bases and V by 2 bases; bases with no gene match: 8. Per the germline V gene, CDR1 is SEHNR and CDR2 is FQNEAQ (reference sequence). Full variable domain (rest looked up from reference TRBV7-9 and TRBJ1-1): DTGVSQNPRHKITKRGQNVTFRCDPISEHNRLYWYRQTLGQGPEFLTYFQNEAQLEKSRLLSDRFSAERPKGSFSTLEIQRTEQGDSAMYLCASSLIQGVGTEAFFGQGTRLTVV.

The rearrangement links TRBV9 to TRBJ2-1, with D possibly matching TRBD2 (5 bases). Trimming left V 3 bases short and J 7 bases short, with 11 bases between. This CDR3 is 13 amino acids long. Germline assignment: CDR1 SGDLS and CDR2 YYNGEE. CDR3 DNA sequence: TGTGCCAGCAGCGCCGGGGTGAGTAATGAGCAGTTCTTC. It encodes CASSAGVSNEQFF.

The V gene is TRBV5-1, the J gene TRBJ1-6; perhaps TRBD1 as D (6 bases). The CDR3 spans 17 residues. Germline values: CDR1 SGHRS, CDR2 YFSETQ. V was pared by 0 bases and J by 5 bases, with 15 bases between. For the CDR3, the DNA is TGCGCCAGCAGCTTGGGTGACAGGATAAGAGATAATTCACCCCTCCACTTT. Its protein product is CASSLGDRIRDNSPLHF.

This clone was recorded once. A junction boundary mismatches the germline segment, possibly from a read error. The chain employs TRBV6-5 and TRBJ2-5, with a possible D match to TRBD2 (6 bases). The germline gives CDR1 MNHEY, CDR2 SVGAGI. The CDR3 totals 15 residues. The CDR3 DNA reads TGTGCCAGCAGTTACTCGGGTAGCGGAGAGGAGACCCAGCACTTC. This sequence encodes CASSYSGSGEETQHF.

This rearrangement joins TRBV27 to TRBJ2-2; 9 bases fit TRBD1. J lost 5 bases, V lost 4 bases, and 5 bases had no gene match. CDR3 size: 15 residues. CDR1 is MNHEY and CDR2 is SMNVEV in the germline V gene (reference sequence). CDR3 amino acids: CASSWTGVGTGELFF. CDR3 nucleotides: TGTGCCAGCAGTTGGACAGGGGTAGGGACCGGGGAGCTGTTTTTT.

This clone was seen a few times. V gene TRBV5-6 combines with J gene TRBJ2-2; 10 nucleotides agree with TRBD2. The CDR3 has 16 residues. Germline CDR1 reads SGHDT; CDR2 reads YYEEEE. J lost 2 bases, V lost 7 bases, and 8 bases had no gene match. In nucleotides, the CDR3 is TGTGCCAGCTTCTACCGACTAGCGGGTAACACCGGGGAGCTGTTTTTT. Translated, it gives CASFYRLAGNTGELFF.

V gene TRBV5-4 combines with J gene TRBJ2-3; no reliable D call. The CDR3 contains 14 residues. Germline loops: CDR1 SGHNT, CDR2 YYREEE (reference sequence). V was clipped by 0 bases and J by 2 bases, with 7 bases between them. The DNA of the CDR3 is TGTGCCAGCAGCTTGGCCGTGGCCACAGATACGCAGTATTTT. This sequence encodes CASSLAVATDTQYF.

The chain links TRBV6-6 to TRBJ1-1; no definite D call. Germline CDR1 is MNHNY and CDR2 is SVGAGI (reference sequence). With 6 bases removed from V and 4 bases from J, the gap between germline ends came to 12 bases. The CDR3 is 13 amino acids. The CDR3 is CASSRLLGTEAFF. DNA for the CDR3: TGTGCCAGCAGCAGACTCCTAGGCACTGAAGCTTTCTTT.

With regard to this clone: A read error may account for a junction end that differs from germline. This chain links TRBV7-9 with TRBJ2-5; 10 bases agree with TRBD2. Germline V CDR1 and CDR2: SEHNR, FQNEAQ (reference sequence). The CDR3 is 13 residues long. The CDR3 DNA reads TGTGCCAGCAGCTTAGTCGGCCTAGCGGGGGCGGACTTC. Translation gives CASSLVGLAGADF.

This chain connects TRBV11-3 to TRBJ1-4; no definite D call. CDR1 and CDR2 (germline): SGHNT, YENEEA. V dropped 4 bases and J dropped 15 bases, with 24 bases sitting between them. The CDR3 is made up of 15 amino acids. The CDR3, as DNA: TGTGCCAGCAGCTCCCTCCCCCCTCGATATCGTACGGTGTTTTTT. Protein product: CASSSLPPRYRTVFF.

The chain recombines TRBV29-1 with TRBJ2-3; D might be TRBD1 (6 bases). V lost 6 bases to trimming and J lost 1 base, with 14 bases between them. CDR1 and CDR2 (germline): SQVTM, ANQGSEA. The length of the CDR3 is 14 residues. CDR3 sequence: CSVNIGGGTDTQYF. The CDR3 DNA reads as TGCAGCGTGAATATAGGGGGTGGCACAGATACGCAGTATTTT.

V and J are TRBV18 and TRBJ2-5, with 7 bases aligning to TRBD2. V gave up 4 bases and J gave up 6 bases; unmatched junction bases: 8. The germline CDR1 and CDR2 sequences are KGHSH and LQKENI. This CDR3 has 14 amino acids. CDR3 coding DNA: TGTGCCAGCTCACAGTCCAGCGGGGCGAAGACCCAGTACTTC. Translated: CASSQSSGAKTQYF.

The rearrangement joins TRBV5-1 to TRBJ1-3; the D is unclear. Trimming took 4 bases from V and 2 from J, leaving 10 bases between them. The germline V gene encodes CDR1 SGHRS and CDR2 YFSETQ. The CDR3 sequence is 14 residues long. CDR3 nucleotide sequence: TGCGCCAGCAGCCTAGAAACCCCTGGAAACACCATATATTTT. It specifies CASSLETPGNTIYF.

This rearrangement joins TRBV14 to TRBJ1-5; D not certain. This CDR3 spans 13 amino acids. Germline CDR1 SGHDN, CDR2 FVKESK. Trimming removed 3 bases from V and 4 bases from J, with 7 bases in between. For the CDR3, the DNA is TGTGCCAGCAGCCACAGCGTAAATCAGCCCCAGCATTTT. The encoded protein is CASSHSVNQPQHF.

The gene calls are TRBV7-9 and TRBJ1-4; D is perhaps TRBD1 (5 bases). Germline V gene lookup returns CDR1 SEHNR and CDR2 FQNEAQ (reference sequence). Trimming pared 1 base from V and 11 bases from J, leaving 11 bases between. The CDR3 has 13 residues. CDR3 region: CASSLGGPEKLFF. CDR3 coding DNA: TGTGCCAGCAGCTTAGGGGGCCCTGAGAAACTGTTTTTT.

The J gene is TRBJ2-5, the V gene TRBV6-6; D is possibly TRBD2 (7 bases). The V and J ends lost 8 bases and 5 bases respectively, with 12 bases between them. CDR3 size: 12 residues. Germline loops: CDR1 MNHNY, CDR2 SVGAGI (reference sequence). The CDR3 region is CASLEGGETQYF. Here the CDR3 DNA reads TGTGCCAGCTTGGAGGGGGGGGAGACCCAGTACTTC.

This clone is a singleton in its sample. The rearrangement links TRBV5-1 to TRBJ1-5; 8 bases match TRBD1. The CDR3 is 15 amino acids. V trimming: 0 bases; J trimming: 5 bases; junction bases outside the gene matches: 4. The germline V gene encodes CDR1 SGHRS and CDR2 YFSETQ. The CDR3, as DNA: TGCGCCAGCAGCTTGGGTGACAGGGGCCATCAGCCCCAGCATTTT. Translation: CASSLGDRGHQPQHF.

The rearrangement links TRBV10-2 to TRBJ2-3; 8 nucleotides agree with TRBD1. The germline V gene has CDR1 WSHSY and CDR2 SAAADI. The trim removed 2 bases at V and 3 bases at J, leaving 1 base unmatched. This CDR3 has 14 residues. CDR3 in DNA: TGCGCCAGCAGTGAGGGACAGGGAACAGATACGCAGTATTTT. Its protein is CASSEGQGTDTQYF.

The V call is TRBV5-6, the J call TRBJ1-2; D uncertain. Germline V CDR1 and CDR2: SGHDT, YYEEEE. CDR3 length: 14 residues. Trimming left V 0 bases short and J 0 bases short, with 6 bases between. CDR3 nucleotide sequence: TGTGCCAGCAGCTTGGACCGAGCTAACTATGGCTACACCTTC. Residues: CASSLDRANYGYTF.